One and the same sample provided the 20 T cell receptor beta chains below, sequenced in a study of cytomegalovirus exposure and HLA in healthy donors. The PCR employed 60 Vbeta primers together with 13 Jbeta primers. Only in-frame clones appear in the TCRdb table, and some are missing; sequencing was by immunoSEQ multiplex PCR. This repertoire comprises about 200,000 clones; its ten largest clones make up roughly 1.1%. The sample was PBMCs. These receptors originate from a girl aged 2-9 years in good health and CMV-seropositive.

In DNA, the CDR3 is TGTGCCAGCAGCCCCCCTAGCGGATACACAGATACGCAGTATTTT. This translates into CASSPPSGYTDTQYF. The rearrangement joins TRBV7-9 to TRBJ2-3; 7 bases are shared with TRBD2. The germline gives CDR1 SEHNR, CDR2 FQNEAQ (reference sequence). The ends lost 5 bases at V and 2 bases at J; junction bases unmatched: 7. The CDR3 runs 15 residues.

In DNA, the CDR3 is TGTGCCAGCAGCCCCAAAAGGGACACCAGGCGTCTGGCGGGAGGGGACGAGCAGTACTTC. Protein product: CASSPKRDTRRLAGGDEQYF. The chain employs TRBV4-2 and TRBJ2-7; 9 nucleotides align to TRBD2. This CDR3 is 20 amino acids long. V gave up 4 bases and J gave up 5 bases; unmatched junction bases: 24. The germline V gene encodes CDR1 LGHNA and CDR2 YNFKEQ.

This sequence joins TRBV2 and TRBJ1-1; maybe TRBD1 (6 bases). V was clipped by 5 bases and J by 0 bases, with 13 bases between them. Germline lookup yields CDR1 SNHLY and CDR2 FYNNEI. The CDR3 is 15 amino acids. CDR3 nucleotides: TGTGCCAGCAGTCCGGACAGCTATATGAACACTGAAGCTTTCTTT. Residues: CASSPDSYMNTEAFF. The full variable domain, in which reference TRBV2 and TRBJ1-1 provide the parts outside the CDR3, is EPEVTQTPSHQVTQMGQEVILRCVPISNHLYFYWYRQILGQKVEFLVSFYNNEISEKSEIFDDQFSVERPDGSNFTLKIRSTKLEDSAMYFCASSPDSYMNTEAFFGQGTRLTVV.

V gene TRBV18 combines with J gene TRBJ1-2; the match to TRBD1 covers 7 bases. V was clipped by 1 base and J by 4 bases; unmatched bases: 15. CDR1 and CDR2 from the germline V gene are KGHSH and LQKENI. There are 18 residues in the CDR3. The CDR3 nucleotides read TGTGCCAGCTCACCACTCCTCCAGACAGGGACGTTGCGCTATGGCTACACCTTC. This translates into CASSPLLQTGTLRYGYTF.

The chain recombines TRBV5-4 with TRBJ2-2; 9 bases fit TRBD2. J lost 6 bases, V lost 0 bases, and 6 bases had no gene match. Germline values: CDR1 SGHNT, CDR2 YYREEE (reference sequence). This CDR3 has 16 residues. This chain's CDR3 is CASSLGGRAYSGELFF. CDR3 nucleotide sequence: TGTGCCAGCAGCTTGGGCGGGAGGGCCTACTCCGGGGAGCTGTTTTTT.

V and J are TRBV11-2 and TRBJ2-3; TRBD1 matches at 8 bases. V lost 0 bases and J lost 1; bases outside the gene matches: 6. CDR3 length equals 17 residues. Germline values: CDR1 SGHAT, CDR2 FQNNGV. The CDR3 DNA reads as TGTGCCAGCAGCTTAGACGGACAGGGTTTGGGCACAGATACGCAGTATTTT. Its protein is CASSLDGQGLGTDTQYF.

The V call is TRBV10-1, the J call TRBJ2-7, with D uncertain. The CDR3 sequence is 11 residues long. CDR1 is WNHNN and CDR2 is SYGVQD in the germline V gene (reference sequence). Trimming cost V 9 bases and J 5 bases, with 11 bases left between them. The CDR3 nucleotides are TGCGCCAGTCCTGCAACTCACGAGCAGTACTTC. Its protein is CASPATHEQYF.

The chain has TRBV29-1 and TRBJ2-3; TRBD1 agrees at 11 bases. Looked up from germline, CDR1 is SQVTM and CDR2 is ANQGSEA. The CDR3 length is 14 residues. After removal of 5 bases from V and 2 bases from J, the junction contained 3 bases not matched to a gene. The CDR3 nucleotides are TGCAGCGTTTGGGACAGGGGGTCCACAGATACGCAGTATTTT. This translates into CSVWDRGSTDTQYF.

The V call is TRBV28, the J call TRBJ1-2; TRBD1 aligns across 10 bases. The germline gives CDR1 MDHEN, CDR2 SYDVKM. Trimming removed 7 bases from V and 3 bases from J; junction bases left unmatched: 8. The length of the CDR3 is 15 residues. Here the CDR3 reads CASTSTGGDYYGYTF. CDR3 coding DNA: TGTGCCAGCACTTCGACAGGGGGCGACTACTATGGCTACACCTTC.

The V gene is TRBV2, the J gene TRBJ1-1; 7 bases align to TRBD1. CDR3 length: 13 amino acids. Per germline, CDR1 SNHLY and CDR2 FYNNEI. Unmatched junction bases numbered 5, after V lost 5 bases and J lost 5 bases. The CDR3 here is CASSTGARTEAFF. The CDR3 DNA reads TGTGCCAGCAGTACAGGGGCGAGGACTGAAGCTTTCTTT.

The CDR3 bases are TGTGCCAGCAGTGAAGAGCGGGGGGTACCCTACGAGCAGTACTTC. Its translation is CASSEERGVPYEQYF. V is TRBV6-1 and J is TRBJ2-5; 9 bases map to TRBD2. Near its end, the DNA agrees better with TRBJ2-7, so the J call may be wrong. Germline CDR1 is MNHNS and CDR2 is SASEGT. The CDR3 extends over 15 amino acids.

The V and J genes are TRBV2 and TRBJ2-7; 12 bases are shared with TRBD2. The CDR3 spans 15 residues. The germline V gene has CDR1 SNHLY and CDR2 FYNNEI. V lost 4 bases and J lost 5; bases outside the gene matches: 6. The CDR3 protein is CASSARRLAGDEQYF. In DNA, the CDR3 is TGTGCCAGCAGTGCCCGTCGACTAGCGGGAGACGAGCAGTACTTC.

V usage is TRBV7-3 and J usage is TRBJ2-5; 8 nucleotides agree with TRBD2. CDR3 length equals 18 residues. V was pared by 7 bases and J by 4 bases, with 20 bases of the junction left unmatched. In germline, CDR1 is SGHTA, CDR2 FQGTGA. CDR3 sequence: CASTSGGREKTLGETQYF. For the CDR3, the DNA is TGTGCCAGCACTTCGGGGGGGCGGGAGAAAACCCTCGGAGAGACCCAGTACTTC.

The gene calls are TRBV4-1 and TRBJ2-1; a weak D match, TRBD2 (5 bases). Germline CDR1 MGHRA, CDR2 YSYEKL. The V end was cut by 4 bases, the J end by 0 bases, with 7 bases between. This CDR3 comprises 14 residues. The CDR3 loop is CASSLRDSYNEQFF. In DNA form, the CDR3 reads TGCGCCAGCAGCCTCCGGGACTCCTACAATGAGCAGTTCTTC.

In regard to this clone: The junction departs from the called germline gene at one end, perhaps through a read error. The sample carries other DNA sequences with the same CDR3. This chain uses TRBV5-4 with TRBJ2-3, with D perhaps TRBD2 (7 bases). The CDR3 sequence is 15 residues long. From germline, CDR1 is SGHNT and CDR2 YYREEE (reference sequence). CDR3 sequence (DNA): TGCGCCAGCAGCTTGGGGGGGGGCCCCACAGATACGCAGTATTTT. Translated, it gives CASSLGGGPTDTQYF.

Turning to this clone: Other DNA sequences within the sample encode an identical CDR3. The rearrangement joins TRBV5-4 to TRBJ2-1; 8 bases agree with TRBD2. The CDR3 spans 15 residues. V shed 4 bases, J shed 4 bases, and the junction held 7 bases outside the gene matches. CDR1 is SGHNT, CDR2 YYREEE, per germline (reference sequence). CDR3 loop: CASSLKRESYNEQFF. CDR3 sequence (DNA): TGTGCCAGCAGCCTAAAGCGGGAGTCTTACAATGAGCAGTTCTTC.

This chain uses TRBV18 with TRBJ2-3, with D possibly matching TRBD2 (6 bases). The CDR3 consists of 17 residues. V was trimmed by 3 bases and J by 3 bases, leaving 19 bases between them. Germline CDR1 is KGHSH and CDR2 is LQKENI. CDR3 in DNA: TGTGCCAGCTCACCGGTCTTTTGGACTACGATAACAGATACGCAGTATTTT. It is translated as CASSPVFWTTITDTQYF.

CDR3 nucleotides: TGTGCCAGCAGCTCCCGGGGACAGGGGGCCAATGGCTACACCTTC. Translating gives CASSSRGQGANGYTF. This chain links TRBV13 with TRBJ1-2; 12 bases agree with TRBD1. V shed 4 bases, J shed 6 bases, and the junction held 6 bases outside the gene matches. Germline V gene data show CDR1 as PRHDT and CDR2 as FYEKMQ (reference sequence). This CDR3 contains 15 residues.

V is TRBV2 and J is TRBJ2-5; perhaps TRBD1 as D (5 bases). V dropped 6 bases and J dropped 0 bases, with 11 bases sitting between them. The CDR3 contains 14 residues. CDR1 and CDR2 (germline): SNHLY, FYNNEI. The CDR3 DNA sequence: TGTGCCAGCAGATTACAGGAGTACCAAGAGACCCAGTACTTC. Residues: CASRLQEYQETQYF.

The V and J genes are TRBV7-9 and TRBJ2-7; maybe TRBD2 (5 bases). V dropped 7 bases and J dropped 7 bases, with 20 bases sitting between them. CDR1 SEHNR and CDR2 FQNEAQ come from the germline V gene (reference sequence). This CDR3 contains 14 residues. This CDR3 is CASTPAARSGEQYF. For the CDR3, the DNA is TGTGCCAGCACCCCCGCGGCCCGCTCGGGGGAGCAGTACTTC.